This T cell receptor beta chain derives from a study of a mutant IDH1 vaccine in newly diagnosed glioma. Study details: Averaging 40.4 years of age, treated patients were roughly 60% male and approximately 40% female. Patients previously underwent radiotherapy, temozolomide, or both, and most underwent both.

From germline, CDR1 is MNHEY and CDR2 SVGAGI. The CDR3 length is 15 residues. V lost 2 bases and J lost 1, with 9 bases in between. Assay used: immunoSEQ multiplex PCR; TCRdb lists only in-frame clones, some missing. The sample holds about 41,000 clones; around 79% are singletons and the top ten take approximately 6.5%. Comments on this clone: Its target is unknown.

Broader study findings: Pseudoprogression appeared independent of alterations in top peripheral clonotypes.

The time point was: week 23, last vaccination. Vaccination used 300 ug of mutant IDH1 20-mer peptide per dose, with topical imiquimod. Each donor presented with a new WHO grade 3 or 4 astrocytoma that tested IDH1-mutant and showed ATRX loss. The V gene is TRBV6-5, the J gene TRBJ1-5; tentative D call: TRBD1 (5 bases). The source material was PBMCs, sampled from a glioma patient whose treatment included an IDH1 peptide vaccine. The receptor's source is a woman in her 40s with glioma. Some clones in this sample may be carry-over from other donors' samples. This CDR3 is CASSYGQGSNQPQHF. The CDR3 DNA reads as TGTGCCAGCAGTTACGGGCAGGGAAGCAATCAGCCCCAGCATTTT.